Sequencing of this T cell receptor (beta chain) was carried out in a study of T-cell reconstitution after alpha-beta-depleted transplantation in children. TCRbeta library construction was performed incorporating unique molecular identifiers. MiXCR, run by TCRdb on the PCR reads, gives a single entry per CDR3 protein. The sample includes about 980,000 distinct CDR3 sequences, about 31% seen only once; the top ten take more than 25%. This clonotype appeared a few times. As yet, its antigen is unknown. Study conclusions and caveats: Recipient T cells and thymic progenitors that survived were the source of the high TCRbeta diversity seen at day 60 in some patients. Reported findings indicate that, about two months after transplant, alpha-beta T cells came from several hundred expanded clones, which were derived from non-depleted graft cells.

Trimming took off 8 bases at V and 5 bases at J, with 15 bases between the two ends. Germline V gene data show CDR1 as SQVTM and CDR2 as ANQGSEA. This CDR3 contains 12 residues. This sequence joins TRBV29-1 and TRBJ2-5, with D perhaps TRBD2 (6 bases). The sequence derives from a boy younger than two who had a stem cell transplant for SCID, so the T cells may come from the graft donor. Sample: PBMCs, mostly from graft donor cells, taken 360 days after TCRalphabeta/CD19-depleted stem cell transplant. The CDR3 protein is CSFGRRGETQYF. CDR3 sequence (DNA): TGCAGCTTCGGCCGCCGGGGGGAGACCCAGTACTTC. Filled out from reference TRBV29-1 and TRBJ2-5, the complete variable domain reads SAVISQKPSRDICQRGTSLTIQCQVDSQVTMMFWYRQQPGQSLTLIATANQGSEATYESGFVIDKFPISRPNLTFSTLTVSNMSPEDSSIYLCSFGRRGETQYFGPGTRLLVL.